Listed here are 21 T cell receptor beta chains from one sample, sequenced in a study of T cells in Graves' hyperthyroidism and ophthalmopathy. TCR beta CDR3 region amplification was performed from RNA transcripts. Using the HTBI primer set, a first-round RT-PCR was run on the TCR CDR3. TCRdb passed the multiplex PCR reads through MiXCR, listing each CDR3 protein once. The repertoire holds some 510,000 distinct CDR3 sequences, less than 25% seen once, with approximately 25% in the top ten. The sequenced material came from blood. The receptors were gathered from a man in his late teens or twenties with Graves' hyperthyroidism.

In its sample, this clonotype was seen many times. J is TRBJ2-7 and V is TRBV29-1; D not certain. The germline V gene has CDR1 SQVTM and CDR2 ANQGSEA. The CDR3 has 11 amino acids. Trimming took 0 bases from V and 3 from J, leaving 3 bases between them. The CDR3 bases are TGCAGCGTTGAAGAAAACTACGAGCAGTACTTC. As protein: CSVEENYEQYF.

J is TRBJ1-1 and V is TRBV19, with D possibly TRBD1 on 5 matching bases. This CDR3 region has 16 residues. CDR1 and CDR2 from the germline V gene are LNHDA and SQIVND (reference sequence). With 6 bases removed from V and 3 bases from J, the gap between germline ends came to 20 bases. The CDR3 region is CASSRAAGSGDTEAFF. Here the CDR3 DNA reads TGTGCCAGTAGCAGGGCGGCAGGGAGTGGGGACACTGAAGCTTTCTTT.

This clonotype has only a few counts. The chain uses TRBV5-1 and TRBJ2-2; 12 nucleotides match TRBD2. CDR1 is SGHRS, CDR2 YFSETQ, per germline. The CDR3 is 16 residues long. After removal of 4 bases from V and 3 bases from J, the junction contained 4 bases not matched to a gene. The CDR3 sequence: CASSPGLAGHTGELFF. CDR3 in DNA: TGCGCCAGCAGCCCGGGACTAGCGGGCCACACCGGGGAGCTGTTTTTT.

This clonotype occurred many times. The chain combines TRBV10-3 with TRBJ1-5, with TRBD1 matching over 9 bases. Germline lookup yields CDR1 ENHRY and CDR2 SYGVKD. The CDR3 spans 13 residues. The ends lost 5 bases at V and 5 bases at J; junction bases unmatched: 1. The CDR3 here is CAISRDRDQPQHF. The CDR3 coding sequence is TGTGCCATCAGTAGGGACAGGGATCAGCCCCAGCATTTT.

In regard to this clonotype: Relative to the germline gene, one junction end is altered; a read error may explain this. The chain combines TRBV19 with TRBJ2-7; 7 bases map to TRBD1. The CDR3 contains 14 residues. Germline values: CDR1 LNHDA, CDR2 SQIVND (reference sequence). CDR3: CTSSITGTAYEQYF. CDR3 in DNA: TGTACCAGTAGTATTACCGGGACAGCGTACGAGCAGTACTTC.

This clonotype was observed many times. This chain connects TRBV6-1 to TRBJ2-7; D is uncertain. The length of the CDR3 is 12 residues. Trimming took off 4 bases at V and 3 bases at J, with 7 bases between the two ends. Germline lookup yields CDR1 MNHNS and CDR2 SASEGT. The CDR3 region is CASSVNSYEQYF. The CDR3 DNA is TGTGCCAGCAGTGTGAACAGCTACGAGCAGTACTTC.

This clonotype has a handful of counts. The chain joins TRBV20-1 to TRBJ1-5, with 7 nucleotides matching TRBD1. Germline-derived CDR1 and CDR2 are DFQATT and SNEGSKA (reference sequence). Trimming at V came to 6 bases and at J to 2 bases, leaving 13 bases not matched to a gene. This CDR3 has 16 amino acids. Here the CDR3 reads CSALELDREGNQPQHF. The CDR3 DNA is TGCAGTGCCCTGGAATTAGACAGGGAGGGCAATCAGCCCCAGCATTTT.

This clonotype has ten or more counts. The chain couples TRBV10-3 to TRBJ2-5; D not certain. The V and J ends lost 5 bases and 5 bases respectively, with 6 bases between them. This CDR3 has 11 amino acids. CDR1 is ENHRY, CDR2 SYGVKD, per germline. The CDR3 sequence: CAISSSETQYF. The CDR3 DNA sequence: TGTGCCATCAGTAGTTCGGAGACCCAGTACTTC.

This clonotype was counted ten times or more. V is TRBV19 and J is TRBJ1-5; possibly TRBD1 for D (6 bases). The CDR3 totals 14 residues. Between the trimmed V and J ends, which lost 6 bases and 7 bases, there was a span of 16 bases. The V gene's germline CDR1 is LNHDA and CDR2 SQIVND (reference sequence). CDR3 DNA: TGTGCCAGTAGCCTACCGGGGGCAAGACAGCCCCAGCATTTT. Amino acid sequence: CASSLPGARQPQHF.

This clonotype came up many times. The V call is TRBV19, the J call TRBJ1-1, with 8 bases lining up with TRBD1. Unmatched junction bases numbered 7, after V lost 9 bases and J lost 4 bases. In germline, CDR1 is LNHDA, CDR2 SQIVND (reference sequence). This CDR3 is built from 13 residues. CDR3 sequence reads: CASSIQGGTEAFF. CDR3 in DNA: TGTGCCAGCAGCATACAGGGGGGCACTGAAGCTTTCTTT.

This clonotype showed up many times. The V gene is TRBV2, the J gene TRBJ2-5; 7 positions agree with TRBD2. This CDR3 is built from 13 residues. With 7 bases clipped from V and 5 bases from J, the junction kept 7 bases outside the gene matches. CDR1 is SNHLY, CDR2 FYNNEI, per germline. CDR3 region: CASNRRGGETQYF. Written as DNA, the CDR3 is TGTGCCAGCAACCGTAGGGGAGGGGAGACCCAGTACTTC.

V usage is TRBV4-1 and J usage is TRBJ1-5; TRBD1 is a possible D gene (6 bases). The CDR3 has 16 amino acids. Trimming removed 3 bases at V and 2 bases at J, with 14 bases between. Germline assignment: CDR1 MGHRA and CDR2 YSYEKL. CDR3: CASSQGALGGNQPQHF. CDR3 coding DNA: TGCGCCAGCAGCCAGGGGGCCCTAGGAGGCAATCAGCCCCAGCATTTT.

This clonotype has a handful of counts. The chain joins TRBV7-9 to TRBJ2-5; possible D gene TRBD1, 7 bases. The V end lost 5 bases, the J end lost 9 bases, and 25 bases lay between the germline ends. The CDR3 loop spans 16 amino acids. Germline V lookup: CDR1 SEHNR, CDR2 FQNEAQ (reference sequence). The CDR3 loop is CASSLRVGGTTGAQYF. The DNA for the CDR3 is TGTGCCAGCAGCCTACGGGTCGGGGGCACCACAGGGGCCCAGTACTTC.

This clonotype was detected many times. V usage is TRBV29-1 and J usage is TRBJ2-5; D is tentatively TRBD1 or TRBD2 (5 bases each). V was shortened by 0 bases and J by 4 bases, with 9 bases between the two germline ends. The CDR3 is made up of 13 amino acids. Germline V gene data show CDR1 as SQVTM and CDR2 as ANQGSEA. CDR3 region: CSVEDMGVETQYF. The CDR3, as DNA: TGCAGCGTTGAAGATATGGGGGTAGAGACCCAGTACTTC. The full variable domain, completed using reference TRBV29-1 and TRBJ2-5, is SAVISQKPSRDICQRGTSLTIQCQVDSQVTMMFWYRQQPGQSLTLIATANQGSEATYESGFVIDKFPISRPNLTFSTLTVSNMSPEDSSIYLCSVEDMGVETQYFGPGTRLLVL.

The V gene is TRBV12-3 or TRBV12-4, the J gene TRBJ2-7, with D hard to call. Trimming stripped 5 bases from V and 0 bases from J, with 14 bases between. The CDR3 contains 15 residues. This CDR3 is CASSPLGMSSYEQYF. The CDR3 DNA reads TGTGCCAGCAGTCCCTTGGGCATGAGCTCCTACGAGCAGTACTTC.

At least ten counts were recorded for this clonotype. The V call is TRBV12-3 or TRBV12-4, the J call TRBJ1-1; 7 bases agree with TRBD1. V dropped 6 bases and J dropped 0; count of bases not matched to a gene: 7. The CDR3 has 15 amino acids. The CDR3 region is CASRPDRIMNTEAFF. The CDR3 DNA reads as TGTGCCAGCAGACCGGACAGGATTATGAACACTGAAGCTTTCTTT.

This clonotype showed up many times. This chain uses TRBV20-1 with TRBJ2-7; TRBD1 aligns across 7 bases. This CDR3 region has 12 residues. Germline lookup yields CDR1 DFQATT and CDR2 SNEGSKA (reference sequence). J lost 3 bases, V lost 6 bases, and 5 bases had no gene match. As DNA, the CDR3 is TGCAGTGCCACCGACAGGGTCTACGAGCAGTACTTC. This encodes CSATDRVYEQYF.

This clonotype was seen at least ten times. This chain connects TRBV5-1 to TRBJ1-1; D not resolved. Trimming shortened V by 0 bases and J by 7 bases, and 13 bases separated the two germline ends. There are 14 residues in the CDR3. Germline CDR1 reads SGHRS; CDR2 reads YFSETQ. In DNA, the CDR3 is TGCGCCAGCAGCTTGGGTCTCGGGATCATTGAAGCTTTCTTT. Translation: CASSLGLGIIEAFF.

The chain employs TRBV12-3 or TRBV12-4 and TRBJ2-6; 7 nucleotides align to TRBD2. J was trimmed by 0 bases and V by 2 bases; bases with no gene match: 4. The CDR3 loop spans 17 amino acids. This chain's CDR3 is CASSLWGRDSGANVLTF. CDR3 bases: TGTGCCAGCAGTTTATGGGGGAGGGACTCTGGGGCCAACGTCCTGACTTTC.

This clonotype was recorded many times. The chain has TRBV27 and TRBJ2-7; 7 positions agree with TRBD2. Looked up from germline, CDR1 is MNHEY and CDR2 is SMNVEV (reference sequence). Trimming cost V 1 base and J 3 bases; bases outside gene matches: 3. This CDR3 spans 14 amino acids. CDR3: CASSLWAGDYEQYF. The CDR3 DNA reads TGTGCCAGCAGTTTATGGGCGGGGGACTACGAGCAGTACTTC.

This chain joins TRBV15 and TRBJ2-5; tentative D call: TRBD1 (6 bases). This CDR3 contains 16 residues. Trimming stripped 5 bases from V and 1 base from J, with 17 bases between. Per germline, CDR1 LNHNV and CDR2 YYDKDF (reference sequence). The CDR3, as DNA: TGTGCCACCAGCCGGAATGGAAACAGGGTCCAAGAGACCCAGTACTTC. Amino acid sequence: CATSRNGNRVQETQYF.